The T cell receptor beta chain described here comes from a study of graft-versus-host responses after intestinal transplantation (TCRdb year 2021). General notes on the study: Recipients received multivisceral, liver-intestinal, or isolated intestinal transplants. Every recipient was given anti-thymocyte globulin induction, then maintenance tacrolimus and steroids for about three years. Graft-versus-host and host-versus-graft alloreactive T cell clones were tracked in the graft, circulation and bone marrow after intestinal transplantation using bulk TCR-beta CDR3 sequencing. To identify alloreactive clones, pre-transplant mixed lymphocyte reaction products were sequenced and compared with unstimulated pre-transplant donor and recipient T cells. The cohort enrolled 20 to 30 intestinal transplant recipients including one retransplant, and a few patients lacking pretransplant specimens were excluded. Donor T cell macrochimerism was defined as a peak of at least 4% donor T cells among recipient peripheral blood mononuclear cells. Samples from a few later patients were sequenced in-house on an Illumina MiSeq with MiXCR processing rather than by the commercial service. Overall study outcomes, separate from this receptor: In patients with donor T cell macrochimerism, the allografts had high GvH to HvG T cell clonal ratios. GvH clones were found in recipient bone marrow, and some of the GvH clones appeared earlier in ileal mucosa or blood, which is consistent with an intestinal mucosal origin. The conclusions were limited by the relatively low number and heterogeneity of the intestinal transplant patients. Peak levels of circulating GvH clones were associated with declines in HvG clones early after transplant.

The V and J ends are trimmed by 2 bases and 0 bases, leaving 10 bases between them. There are 15 amino acids in the CDR3, from cysteine to phenylalanine inclusive. Only the CDR3 DNA stays, 45 bases, in frame from base 1. The germline V gene specifies MNHNS as CDR1 and SASEGT as CDR2. The method was the immunoSEQ multiplex PCR assay. Adaptive Biotechnologies carried out high-throughput TCR-beta CDR3 sequencing of genomic DNA for most patients. As for how the authors treated the data: Adaptive's ImmunoSEQ software was the source of the TCR sequencing data for 15 to 20 patients, while a few other patients were processed with MiXCR and VDJtools. CDR3 nucleotide sequences shared by donor and recipient were removed because the origin of these sequences could not be assigned. At least 2-fold expansion over unstimulated cells and a minimum CFSE-low frequency of 0.002% (template counts) or 0.001% (read counts) were required for clones to be classified as alloreactive. Clones were considered mappable if detected in sequenced pre-transplant spleen, lymph node, or MLR CFSE-low populations of the donor or recipient. Cumulative frequency of alloreactive clones was calculated as a percentage of all sequences weighted by copy number. TCRdb obtained this table from immuneACCESS and retained in-frame rearrangements with V and J assigned. These tables miss some clones; where compared with another copy, unresolved V genes account for less than half of the shortfall, and the remainder is unexplained. D and trimming were read from the DNA, whereas the V and J calls and clone size are those reported in that table. Across this sample there are roughly 40,000 clones, with roughly 91% seen only once. The top ten clones comprise 7.1% of the sample.

Blood samples were collected up to 4 times in the first month after transplant and then at least monthly when available. Comments on this clone: The specificity of this receptor is unknown. Base-call qualities are not available, and no considerably larger clone is one nucleotide away.

This TCR was sampled from a human patient who received an intestinal transplant, so some T cells may come from the graft donor. The rearranged chain carries TRBV6-1 and TRBJ1-2; no D gene is confidently identified. Sequencing was performed on PBMCs, taken 267 days after transplant. The CDR3 region has the sequence CASSELGLANYGYTF. The DNA sequence is as follows: TGTGCCAGCAGTGAACTGGGCCTAGCTAACTATGGCTACACCTTC.